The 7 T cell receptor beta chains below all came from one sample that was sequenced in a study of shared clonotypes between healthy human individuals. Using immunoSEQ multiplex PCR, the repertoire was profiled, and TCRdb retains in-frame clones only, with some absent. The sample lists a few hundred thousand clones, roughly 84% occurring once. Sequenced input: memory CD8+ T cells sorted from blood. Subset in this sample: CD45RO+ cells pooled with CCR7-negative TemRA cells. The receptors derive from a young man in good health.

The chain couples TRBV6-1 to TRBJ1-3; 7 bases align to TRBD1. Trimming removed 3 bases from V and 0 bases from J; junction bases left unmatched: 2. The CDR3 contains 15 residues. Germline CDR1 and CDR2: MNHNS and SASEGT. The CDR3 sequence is CASSERTGSGNTIYF. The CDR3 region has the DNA TGTGCCAGCAGTGAGCGGACAGGCTCTGGAAACACCATATATTTT.

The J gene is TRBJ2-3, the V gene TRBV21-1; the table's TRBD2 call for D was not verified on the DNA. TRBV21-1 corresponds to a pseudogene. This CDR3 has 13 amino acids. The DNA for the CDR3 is TGTGCCAGCTCGAGGGCGGAAACAGATACGCAGTATTTT. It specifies CASSRAETDTQYF.

The CDR3 here is CASSRAGDTDTQYF. CDR3 DNA sequence: TGTGCCAGCAGTCGAGCGGGGGACACGGATACGCAGTATTTT. The rearrangement links TRBV7-4 to TRBJ2-3; 8 nucleotides match TRBD2. This CDR3 spans 14 amino acids. Germline assignment: CDR1 SGHVT and CDR2 SQSDAQ. Trimming took 6 bases from V and 6 from J; bases not matched to a gene: 8.

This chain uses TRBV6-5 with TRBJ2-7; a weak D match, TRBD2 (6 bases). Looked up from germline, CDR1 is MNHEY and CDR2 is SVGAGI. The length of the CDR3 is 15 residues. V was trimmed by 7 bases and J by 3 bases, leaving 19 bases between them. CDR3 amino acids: CASTTYGTWGYEQYF. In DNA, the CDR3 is TGTGCCAGCACCACCTACGGGACTTGGGGCTACGAGCAGTACTTC.

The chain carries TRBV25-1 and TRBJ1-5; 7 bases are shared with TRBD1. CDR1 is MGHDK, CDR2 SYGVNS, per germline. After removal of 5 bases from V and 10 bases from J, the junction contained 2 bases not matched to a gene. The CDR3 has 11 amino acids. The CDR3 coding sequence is TGTGCCAGCAGTCAGGGGGGCCCCCAGCATTTT. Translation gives CASSQGGPQHF.

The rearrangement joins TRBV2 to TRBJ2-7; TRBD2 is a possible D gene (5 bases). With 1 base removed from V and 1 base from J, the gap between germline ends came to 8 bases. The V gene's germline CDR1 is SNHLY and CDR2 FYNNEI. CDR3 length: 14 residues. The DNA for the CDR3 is TGTGCCAGCAGTGAAGGTCGGGGTTCCTACGAGCAGTACTTC. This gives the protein CASSEGRGSYEQYF.

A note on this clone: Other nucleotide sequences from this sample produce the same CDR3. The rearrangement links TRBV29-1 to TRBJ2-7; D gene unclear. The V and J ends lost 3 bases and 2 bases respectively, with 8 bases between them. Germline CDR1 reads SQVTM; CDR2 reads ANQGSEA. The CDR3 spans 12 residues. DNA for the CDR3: TGCAGCGTTGAGGACCGCGCCTACGAGCAGTACTTC. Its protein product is CSVEDRAYEQYF.